One and the same sample provided the 5 T cell receptor beta chains below, sequenced in a study of T-cell memory formation after mild COVID-19. TCRdb redid the calling of the 5' RACE reads with MiXCR, one entry per CDR3 protein. The top ten hold more than 20% of the sample, which has under 300,000 distinct CDR3 sequences, 8.5% to 9.5% seen once. The material sequenced was PBMCs or a T cell subset sorted from them (not recorded which). The receptor set was obtained from a young man who had mild COVID-19 (a few samples of this study predate the infection). Cell type and time point are not known.

This clonotype showed up just a few times. The rearrangement links TRBV2 to TRBJ2-7, with TRBD1 identical over 9 bases. The CDR3 runs to 15 residues. Trimming cost V 7 bases and J 0 bases; bases outside gene matches: 7. Germline-derived CDR1 and CDR2 are SNHLY and FYNNEI. Written as DNA, the CDR3 is TGTGCCAGCAAGCCTAAGACAGGGGGCTCCTACGAGCAGTACTTC. It encodes CASKPKTGGSYEQYF.

The table lists this clonotype with a few counts. The chain couples TRBV6-2 or TRBV6-3 to TRBJ2-1; 10 bases line up with TRBD1. The CDR3 runs 13 residues. The junction had 2 bases not matched to a gene; V was cut back by 6 bases and J by 6 bases. Germline CDR1 is MNHEY and CDR2 is SVGEGT. The CDR3 protein is CASRRTGGNEQFF. The CDR3 DNA sequence: TGTGCCAGCAGACGGACAGGGGGCAATGAGCAGTTCTTC.

This sequence joins TRBV5-1 and TRBJ2-7; D unclear. The V end lost 1 base, the J end lost 4 bases, and 9 bases lay between the germline ends. The CDR3 runs 13 residues. The germline V gene has CDR1 SGHRS and CDR2 YFSETQ. The chain's CDR3 is CASSLITEYEQYF. The CDR3 DNA is TGCGCCAGCAGCTTGATTACAGAATACGAGCAGTACTTC. Combining the CDR3 with reference TRBV5-1 and TRBJ2-7 gives the whole variable domain KAGVTQTPRYLIKTRGQQVTLSCSPISGHRSVSWYQQTPGQGLQFLFEYFSETQRNKGNFPGRFSGRQFSNSRSEMNVSTLELGDSALYLCASSLITEYEQYFGPGTRLTVT.

This clonotype was counted between two and nine times. The chain recombines TRBV12-3 or TRBV12-4 with TRBJ1-6; the match to TRBD1 covers 7 bases. The CDR3 runs to 15 residues. Trimming at V came to 5 bases and at J to 4 bases, leaving 5 bases not matched to a gene. The CDR3 loop reads CASSADRAYNSPLHF. The CDR3 region has the DNA TGTGCCAGCAGTGCTGACAGGGCTTATAATTCACCCCTCCACTTT.

This clonotype was seen more than once but under ten times. The chain is built from TRBV7-8 and TRBJ2-1; 7 bases match TRBD1. This CDR3 is built from 14 residues. After removal of 3 bases from V and 3 bases from J, the junction contained 2 bases not matched to a gene. The V gene's germline CDR1 is SGHVS and CDR2 FQNEAQ. CDR3 sequence reads: CASSLTGNYNEQFF. The DNA of the CDR3 is TGTGCCAGCAGCTTGACAGGGAACTACAATGAGCAGTTCTTC.